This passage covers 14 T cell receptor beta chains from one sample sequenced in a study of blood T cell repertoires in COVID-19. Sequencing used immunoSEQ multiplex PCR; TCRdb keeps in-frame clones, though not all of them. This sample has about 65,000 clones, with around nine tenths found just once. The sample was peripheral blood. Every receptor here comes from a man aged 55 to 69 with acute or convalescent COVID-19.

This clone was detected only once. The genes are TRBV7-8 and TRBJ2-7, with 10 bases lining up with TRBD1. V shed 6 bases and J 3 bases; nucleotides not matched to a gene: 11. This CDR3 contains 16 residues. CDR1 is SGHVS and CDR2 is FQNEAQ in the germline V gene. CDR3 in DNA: TGTGCCAGCAGAAACGACAGGGACAGGGGTGTCTACGAGCAGTACTTC. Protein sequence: CASRNDRDRGVYEQYF.

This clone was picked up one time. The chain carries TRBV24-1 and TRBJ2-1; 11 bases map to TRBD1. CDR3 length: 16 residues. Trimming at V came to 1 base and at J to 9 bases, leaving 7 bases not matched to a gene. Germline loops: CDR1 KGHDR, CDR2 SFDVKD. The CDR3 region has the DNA TGTGCCACCAGTGATTTCTCGGACAGGGGGCGTCTTGAGCAGTTCTTC. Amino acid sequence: CATSDFSDRGRLEQFF.

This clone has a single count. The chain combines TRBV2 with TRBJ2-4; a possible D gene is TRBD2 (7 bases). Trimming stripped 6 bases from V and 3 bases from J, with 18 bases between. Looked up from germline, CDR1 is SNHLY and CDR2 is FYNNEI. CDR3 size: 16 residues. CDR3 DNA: TGTGCCAGCAGGGAGGGAGGGGGGATTGGCAAAAACATTCAGTACTTC. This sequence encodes CASREGGGIGKNIQYF.

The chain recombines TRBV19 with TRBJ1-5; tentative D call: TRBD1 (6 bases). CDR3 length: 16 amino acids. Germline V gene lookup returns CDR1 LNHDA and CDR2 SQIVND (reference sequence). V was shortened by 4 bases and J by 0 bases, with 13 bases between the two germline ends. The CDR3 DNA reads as TGTGCCAGTAGTACGGACAGACTCTATAGCAATCAGCCCCAGCATTTT. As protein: CASSTDRLYSNQPQHF.

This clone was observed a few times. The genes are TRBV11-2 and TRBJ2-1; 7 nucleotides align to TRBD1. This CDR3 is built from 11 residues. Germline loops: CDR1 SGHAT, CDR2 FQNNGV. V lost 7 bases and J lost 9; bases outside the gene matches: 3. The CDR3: CASKQGIEQFF. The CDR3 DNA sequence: TGTGCCAGCAAACAGGGGATTGAGCAGTTCTTC.

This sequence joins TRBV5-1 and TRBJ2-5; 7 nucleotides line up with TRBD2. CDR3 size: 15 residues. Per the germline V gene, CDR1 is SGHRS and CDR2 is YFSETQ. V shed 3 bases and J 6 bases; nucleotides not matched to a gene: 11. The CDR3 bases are TGCGCCAGCAGCTCCCGGGACTATCAAGGTCAGACCCAGTACTTC. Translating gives CASSSRDYQGQTQYF.

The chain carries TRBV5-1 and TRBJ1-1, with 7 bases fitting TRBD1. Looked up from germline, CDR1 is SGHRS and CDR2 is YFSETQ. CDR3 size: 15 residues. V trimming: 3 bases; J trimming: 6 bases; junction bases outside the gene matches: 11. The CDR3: CASSSSTGTVAEAFF. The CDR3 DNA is TGCGCCAGCAGCTCCTCGACAGGGACGGTGGCTGAAGCTTTCTTT.

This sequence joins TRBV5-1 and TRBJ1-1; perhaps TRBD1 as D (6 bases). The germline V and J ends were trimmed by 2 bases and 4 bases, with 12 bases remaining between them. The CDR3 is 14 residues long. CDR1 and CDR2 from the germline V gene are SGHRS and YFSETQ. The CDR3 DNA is TGCGCCAGCAGCTTACAGGGAAGGGGCACTGAAGCTTTCTTT. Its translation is CASSLQGRGTEAFF.

DNA of the CDR3: TGTGCCAGCAGCTTAACAGAATTTAACTATGGCTACACCTTC. Its protein is CASSLTEFNYGYTF. This chain uses TRBV5-6 with TRBJ1-2, with D uncertain. Germline loops: CDR1 SGHDT, CDR2 YYEEEE. The CDR3 sequence is 14 residues long. V shed 2 bases and J shed 1 base, with 9 bases lying between them.

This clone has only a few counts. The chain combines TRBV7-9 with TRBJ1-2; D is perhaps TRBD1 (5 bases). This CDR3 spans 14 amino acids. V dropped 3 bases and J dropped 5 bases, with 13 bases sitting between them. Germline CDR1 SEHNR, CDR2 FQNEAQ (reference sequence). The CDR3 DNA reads TGTGCCAGCAGCTTTAAATCGACAGCTTATGGCTACACCTTC. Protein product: CASSFKSTAYGYTF.

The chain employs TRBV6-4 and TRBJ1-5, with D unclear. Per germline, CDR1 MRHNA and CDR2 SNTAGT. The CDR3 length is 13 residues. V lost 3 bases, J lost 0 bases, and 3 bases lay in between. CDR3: CASSESSNQPQHF. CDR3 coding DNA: TGTGCCAGCAGTGAGAGTAGCAATCAGCCCCAGCATTTT.

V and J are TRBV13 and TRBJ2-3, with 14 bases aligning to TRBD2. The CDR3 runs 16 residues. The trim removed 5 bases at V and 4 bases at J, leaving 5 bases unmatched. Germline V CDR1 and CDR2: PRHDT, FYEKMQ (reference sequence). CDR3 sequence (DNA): TGTGCCAGCAGCGTAAGACTAGCGGGGGGGTCAGATACGCAGTATTTT. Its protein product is CASSVRLAGGSDTQYF.

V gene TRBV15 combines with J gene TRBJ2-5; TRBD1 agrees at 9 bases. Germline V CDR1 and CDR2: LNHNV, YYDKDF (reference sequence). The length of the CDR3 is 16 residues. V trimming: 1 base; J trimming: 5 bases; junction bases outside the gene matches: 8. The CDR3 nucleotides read TGTGCCACCAGCAGAGCGCCGGGACAGGGATATGAGACCCAGTACTTC. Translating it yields CATSRAPGQGYETQYF.

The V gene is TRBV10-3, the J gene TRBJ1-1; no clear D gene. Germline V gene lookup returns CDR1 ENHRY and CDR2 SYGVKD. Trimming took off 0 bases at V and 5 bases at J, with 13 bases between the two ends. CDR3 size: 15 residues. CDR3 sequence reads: CAISESRAGGTEAFF. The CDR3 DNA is TGTGCCATCAGTGAGTCGAGAGCAGGAGGGACTGAAGCTTTCTTT.